This T cell receptor beta chain comes out of a study of blood T cell repertoires in COVID-19. CDR3 length: 14 amino acids. Trimming took off 7 bases at V and 1 base at J, with 13 bases between the two ends. Per germline, CDR1 SNHLY and CDR2 FYNNEI. Profiled with immunoSEQ multiplex PCR; TCRdb holds only in-frame clones, not every one. The profile shows about 470,000 clones, about nine tenths of them singletons. Sequencing was done on a sample of PBMCs or T cells enriched from blood (not recorded which). This chain connects TRBV2 to TRBJ2-5; maybe TRBD2 (6 bases). The TCR sequence derives from a woman younger than 35 who had recovered from COVID-19. The CDR3 sequence is CASTSGTLQETQYF. CDR3 bases: TGTGCCAGCACGTCGGGGACTCTCCAAGAGACCCAGTACTTC.